Each of the 21 T cell receptor beta chains below was sequenced from the same sample in a study of beta chain features in type 1 diabetes. Study findings and constraints: Type 1 diabetes patients had moderately but significantly shorter TCRB CDR3s in all four CD4+ subsets.

Sequenced material consisted of expressed TCRB transcripts (all of the isolated RNA was reverse transcribed). The protocol was immunoSEQ multiplex PCR, while the TCRdb copy is restricted to in-frame clones and leaves out a portion. Among 95,000 to 150,000 clones, around 15% were seen once, and the ten largest hold about 2.5%. The antigens of these receptors remain unknown. The sequenced sample was central memory CD4+ T cells from blood. These receptors came from a man aged 25 to 40 with type 1 diabetes.

In its sample, this clone was seen a few times. V and J are TRBV2 and TRBJ1-2; 8 nucleotides line up with TRBD1. Germline V gives CDR1 SNHLY, CDR2 FYNNEI. The CDR3 has 14 amino acids. V gave up 7 bases and J gave up 0 bases; unmatched junction bases: 4. The CDR3 sequence is CASTDRGTNYGYTF. The CDR3 nucleotides are TGTGCCAGCACCGACAGGGGAACTAACTATGGCTACACCTTC.

V is TRBV4-2 and J is TRBJ2-1; D assignment may be TRBD1 or TRBD2 (5 bases each). V lost 1 base and J lost 6, with 16 bases in between. The germline V gene has CDR1 LGHNA and CDR2 YNFKEQ. The CDR3 has 16 residues. The CDR3 bases are TGTGCCAGCAGCCAAGCCACGGGACGGAGCCTCAATGAGCAGTTCTTC. Protein product: CASSQATGRSLNEQFF.

The table lists this clone with a count of one. Different DNA sequences within this sample yield the same CDR3. The rearrangement uses TRBV7-2 and TRBJ1-2; D ambiguous. V shed 3 bases and J shed 0 bases, with 11 bases lying between them. The CDR3 is made up of 15 amino acids. Germline V gene data show CDR1 as SGHTA and CDR2 as FQGNSA. In DNA, the CDR3 is TGTGCCAGCAGCTTGCGACAAGCACCTAACTATGGCTACACCTTC. Its protein is CASSLRQAPNYGYTF.

The J gene is TRBJ2-3, the V gene TRBV2; tentative D call: TRBD1 (7 bases). The V gene's germline CDR1 is SNHLY and CDR2 FYNNEI. The ends were cut back, 3 bases at V and 0 bases at J, with 19 bases in the middle. The CDR3 is 18 residues long. DNA for the CDR3: TGTGCCAGCAGTGAGCGGGACAGCAGACCTTCTAGCACAGATACGCAGTATTTT. This sequence encodes CASSERDSRPSSTDTQYF.

The chain couples TRBV19 to TRBJ1-5; 7 bases agree with TRBD1. This CDR3 region has 17 residues. CDR1 and CDR2 (germline): LNHDA, SQIVND (reference sequence). V was pared by 4 bases and J by 0 bases, with 9 bases of the junction left unmatched. The CDR3 DNA is TGTGCCAGTAGTACGGGACAGTGGGGGGTTAGCAATCAGCCCCAGCATTTT. It specifies CASSTGQWGVSNQPQHF.

J is TRBJ1-1 and V is TRBV2, with TRBD1 as a possible D gene (5 bases). Germline-derived CDR1 and CDR2 are SNHLY and FYNNEI. The CDR3 is made up of 13 amino acids. Trimming cost V 7 bases and J 1 base, with 10 bases left between them. CDR3 nucleotides: TGTGCCAGCACGCGGGACGGGAACACTGAAGCTTTCTTT. Protein: CASTRDGNTEAFF.

The CDR3 DNA reads TGTGCCAGCAGTTACTCGCAGGGTGGAGTTATCGAGCAGTACTTC. Protein sequence: CASSYSQGGVIEQYF. The chain recombines TRBV6-5 with TRBJ2-7, with D perhaps matching TRBD1 (5 bases). Per germline, CDR1 MNHEY and CDR2 SVGAGI. The V end lost 0 bases, the J end lost 6 bases, and 15 bases lay between the germline ends. This CDR3 spans 15 amino acids.

The chain carries TRBV29-1 and TRBJ1-1, with D tentatively TRBD1 (5 bases). With 6 bases removed from V and 8 bases from J, the gap between germline ends came to 16 bases. This CDR3 has 12 amino acids. Per germline, CDR1 SQVTM and CDR2 ANQGSEA. In DNA form, the CDR3 reads TGCAGCGTCGATCCCAGGGCCCTAGAAGCTTTCTTT. Translating it yields CSVDPRALEAFF.

This clone appeared a few times. The chain has TRBV9 and TRBJ1-6; TRBD1 might be the D (5 bases). V was trimmed by 7 bases and J by 10 bases, leaving 18 bases between them. From germline, CDR1 is SGDLS and CDR2 YYNGEE. The CDR3 is made up of 14 amino acids. The CDR3 here is CASQLGGVGSPLHF. Here the CDR3 DNA reads TGTGCCAGCCAACTCGGGGGGGTAGGCTCACCCCTCCACTTT.

The chain has TRBV7-8 and TRBJ2-3, with 8 bases matching TRBD1. V shed 4 bases, J shed 1 base, and the junction held 4 bases outside the gene matches. This CDR3 is built from 15 residues. Germline loops: CDR1 SGHVS, CDR2 FQNEAQ. The CDR3 region is CASSSPDRGTDTQYF. The CDR3 nucleotides read TGTGCCAGCAGCTCCCCGGACAGGGGCACAGATACGCAGTATTTT.

The chain combines TRBV29-1 with TRBJ2-6; D is undetermined. The CDR3 extends over 13 amino acids. The germline gives CDR1 SQVTM, CDR2 ANQGSEA. Between the trimmed V and J ends, which lost 4 bases and 7 bases, there was a span of 11 bases. This CDR3 is CSVVVSAANVLTF. The CDR3, as DNA: TGCAGCGTTGTAGTGTCGGCAGCCAACGTCCTGACTTTC.

The chain couples TRBV2 to TRBJ2-3; D may match TRBD1 or TRBD2 (5 bases each). V was shortened by 6 bases and J by 4 bases, with 14 bases between the two germline ends. The CDR3 has 14 amino acids. The V gene's germline CDR1 is SNHLY and CDR2 FYNNEI. DNA of the CDR3: TGTGCCAGCAGGCTAGCTTCCAGGGCAGATACGCAGTATTTT. Its protein product is CASRLASRADTQYF.

This clone was seen many times. The chain has TRBV2 and TRBJ2-7; TRBD1 agrees at 10 bases. Germline lookup yields CDR1 SNHLY and CDR2 FYNNEI. This CDR3 has 15 amino acids. The V and J ends lost 5 bases and 3 bases, in that order; junction bases with no gene match: 7. The CDR3 sequence: CASSLTRDRGYEQYF. DNA for the CDR3: TGTGCCAGCAGTTTGACCCGGGACAGGGGCTACGAGCAGTACTTC.

The gene calls are TRBV4-2 and TRBJ2-1; possible D gene TRBD2, 6 bases. V lost 4 bases to trimming and J lost 6 bases, with 10 bases between them. Germline CDR1 LGHNA, CDR2 YNFKEQ. The CDR3 loop spans 13 amino acids. The CDR3 DNA sequence: TGTGCCAGCAGCCGGGGGGACTTCAATGAGCAGTTCTTC. It encodes CASSRGDFNEQFF.

This chain connects TRBV25-1 to TRBJ1-2; tentatively, D is TRBD1 (5 bases). Trimming pared 4 bases from V and 4 bases from J, leaving 10 bases between. Germline V lookup: CDR1 MGHDK, CDR2 SYGVNS. This CDR3 has 13 amino acids. CDR3 in amino acids: CASSVGTAYGYTF. The CDR3 DNA reads as TGTGCCAGCAGTGTCGGGACGGCCTATGGCTACACCTTC.

This clone was observed a handful of times. CDR3 sequence (DNA): TGTGCCAGCAGTTTGACAGGGTTCCGTGGCTACACCTTC. It encodes CASSLTGFRGYTF. The J gene is TRBJ1-2, the V gene TRBV6-5; 7 bases map to TRBD1. The germline V gene has CDR1 MNHEY and CDR2 SVGAGI. With V trimmed by 4 bases and J by 7 bases, 6 bases remained unmatched. The CDR3 is made up of 13 amino acids.

The J gene is TRBJ1-2, the V gene TRBV11-3, with TRBD1 as a possible D gene (5 bases). The V end was cut by 3 bases, the J end by 8 bases, with 13 bases between. The CDR3 totals 13 residues. In germline, CDR1 is SGHNT, CDR2 YENEEA. DNA of the CDR3: TGTGCCAGCAGCTTTCATGGGGGAGACGGCTACACCTTC. Protein product: CASSFHGGDGYTF. The full variable domain, rest sourced from reference TRBV11-3 and TRBJ1-2, is EAGVVQSPRYKIIEKKQPVAFWCNPISGHNTLYWYLQNLGQGPELLIRYENEEAVDDSQLPKDRFSAERLKGVDSTLKIQPAELGDSAVYLCASSFHGGDGYTFGSGTRLTVV.

In its sample, this clone was seen a few times. The V and J genes are TRBV2 and TRBJ2-1; D not certain. The CDR3 has 11 residues. Looked up from germline, CDR1 is SNHLY and CDR2 is FYNNEI. The V and J ends lost 3 bases and 9 bases respectively, with 6 bases between them. CDR3 sequence (DNA): TGTGCCAGCAGTGAGAGCTTTGAGCAGTTCTTC. Amino acids: CASSESFEQFF.

V and J are TRBV10-3 and TRBJ1-2; a possible D gene is TRBD1 (5 bases). The germline CDR1 and CDR2 sequences are ENHRY and SYGVKD. Deletions cut 4 bases from V and 1 base from J, with 7 bases between. This CDR3 contains 13 residues. The CDR3 region is CAISGQHNYGYTF. CDR3 DNA sequence: TGTGCCATCAGTGGACAGCATAACTATGGCTACACCTTC.

A word on this clone: A single base is all that separates this from a far larger clone, so a read error is likely. Other DNA variants within this sample encode the same CDR3. The rearrangement joins TRBV30 to TRBJ2-5, with 10 bases aligning to TRBD1. Germline assignment: CDR1 GTSNPN and CDR2 SVGIG (reference sequence). The CDR3 consists of 16 residues. The DNA for the CDR3 is TGCGCCTGGACCCCCGGGACAGGGGCGGTAGGAGAGACCCAGTACTTC. It translates to CAWTPGTGAVGETQYF.

In its sample, this clone was seen a few times. This rearrangement joins TRBV4-2 to TRBJ2-2, with no clear D. CDR1 and CDR2 (germline): LGHNA, YNFKEQ. The CDR3 loop spans 12 amino acids. Trimming took 5 bases from V and 6 from J, leaving 7 bases between them. CDR3 residues: CASSGDSGELFF. In nucleotides, the CDR3 is TGTGCCAGCAGCGGTGACTCCGGGGAGCTGTTTTTT.